The present T cell receptor beta chain was sequenced within a study of CD8 T cells in ankylosing spondylitis. Study-level findings and limits: Reportedly, disease-linked clones are significantly enriched in ankylosing spondylitis patients' matched synovial fluid. Seven to nine highly homologous variants made up a TCR beta motif that seemed to typify ankylosing spondylitis blood.

TCRdb reprocessed the 5' RACE reads via MiXCR and lists one record per CDR3 protein. The data show roughly 250,000 distinct CDR3 sequences, 8.6% seen once. This clonotype has a count of ten or more. Its cognate antigen is unknown. The clonotype was recovered from a male donor with ankylosing spondylitis or in good health (not recorded which). Sequencing was carried out using blood, either unsorted or a sorted T cell fraction (not recorded which).

The CDR3 sequence is CASSSGTGEETQYF. CDR3 bases: TGCGCCAGCAGCTCTGGGACAGGGGAAGAGACCCAGTACTTC. The chain uses TRBV5-1 and TRBJ2-5, with 10 bases aligning to TRBD1. The CDR3 runs to 14 residues. In germline, CDR1 is SGHRS, CDR2 YFSETQ. V dropped 3 bases and J dropped 3; count of bases not matched to a gene: 2. Drawing the rest from reference TRBV5-1 and TRBJ2-5, the complete variable domain is KAGVTQTPRYLIKTRGQQVTLSCSPISGHRSVSWYQQTPGQGLQFLFEYFSETQRNKGNFPGRFSGRQFSNSRSEMNVSTLELGDSALYLCASSSGTGEETQYFGPGTRLLVL.